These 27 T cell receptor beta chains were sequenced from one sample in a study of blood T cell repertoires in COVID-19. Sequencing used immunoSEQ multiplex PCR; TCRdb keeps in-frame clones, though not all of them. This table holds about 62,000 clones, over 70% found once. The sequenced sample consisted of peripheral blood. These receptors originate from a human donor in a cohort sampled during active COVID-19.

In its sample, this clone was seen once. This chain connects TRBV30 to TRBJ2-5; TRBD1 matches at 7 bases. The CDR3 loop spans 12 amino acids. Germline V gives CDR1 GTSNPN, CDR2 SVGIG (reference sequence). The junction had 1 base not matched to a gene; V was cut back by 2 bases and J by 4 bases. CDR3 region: CAWSRTGETQYF. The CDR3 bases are TGTGCCTGGAGTAGGACAGGAGAGACCCAGTACTTC.

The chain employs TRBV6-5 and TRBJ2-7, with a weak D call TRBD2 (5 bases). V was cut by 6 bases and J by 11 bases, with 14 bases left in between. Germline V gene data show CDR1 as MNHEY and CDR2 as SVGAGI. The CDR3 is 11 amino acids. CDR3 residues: CASRFEGAEYF. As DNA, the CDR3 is TGTGCCAGCAGGTTTGAGGGAGCCGAGTACTTC.

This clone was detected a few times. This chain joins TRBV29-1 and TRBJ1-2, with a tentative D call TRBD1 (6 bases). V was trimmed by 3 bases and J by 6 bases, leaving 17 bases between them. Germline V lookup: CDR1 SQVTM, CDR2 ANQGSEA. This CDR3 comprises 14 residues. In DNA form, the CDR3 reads TGCAGCGTTGACTCCGGCCAGGGGAAGGATGGCTACACCTTC. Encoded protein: CSVDSGQGKDGYTF.

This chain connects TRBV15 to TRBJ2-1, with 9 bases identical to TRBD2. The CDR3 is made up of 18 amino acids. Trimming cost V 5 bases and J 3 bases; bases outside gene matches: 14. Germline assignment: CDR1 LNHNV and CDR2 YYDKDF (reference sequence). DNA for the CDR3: TGTGCCACCAGCTCCCAAATGACGAGCGGGAGGCTCTACAATGAGCAGTTCTTC. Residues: CATSSQMTSGRLYNEQFF.

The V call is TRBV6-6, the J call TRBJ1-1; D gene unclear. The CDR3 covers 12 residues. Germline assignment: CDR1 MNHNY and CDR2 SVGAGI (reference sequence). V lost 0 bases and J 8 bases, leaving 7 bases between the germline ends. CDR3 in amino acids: CASSYSGYEAFF. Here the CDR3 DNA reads TGTGCCAGCAGTTACTCCGGGTACGAAGCTTTCTTT.

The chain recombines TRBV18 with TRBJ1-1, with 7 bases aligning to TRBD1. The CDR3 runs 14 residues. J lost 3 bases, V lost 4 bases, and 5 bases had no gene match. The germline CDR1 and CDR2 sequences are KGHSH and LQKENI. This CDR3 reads CASSLAGTDTEAFF. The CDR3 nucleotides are TGTGCCAGCTCACTGGCCGGGACAGACACTGAAGCTTTCTTT.

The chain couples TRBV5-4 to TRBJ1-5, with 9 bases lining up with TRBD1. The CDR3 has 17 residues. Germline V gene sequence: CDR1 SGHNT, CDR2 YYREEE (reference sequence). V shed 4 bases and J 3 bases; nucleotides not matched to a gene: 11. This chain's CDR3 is CASSLNTGQGTNQPQHF. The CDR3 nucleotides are TGTGCCAGCAGCCTAAACACTGGACAGGGGACCAATCAGCCCCAGCATTTT. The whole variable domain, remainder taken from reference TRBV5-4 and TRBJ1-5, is ETGVTQSPTHLIKTRGQQVTLRCSSQSGHNTVSWYQQALGQGPQFIFQYYREEENGRGNFPPRFSGLQFPNYSSELNVNALELDDSALYLCASSLNTGQGTNQPQHFGDGTRLSIL.

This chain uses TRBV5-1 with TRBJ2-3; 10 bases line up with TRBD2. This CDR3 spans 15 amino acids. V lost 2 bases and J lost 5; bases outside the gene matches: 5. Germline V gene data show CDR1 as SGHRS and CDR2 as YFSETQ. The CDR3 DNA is TGCGCCAGCAGCTTCGGACTAGCGGCCGGAGATACGCAGTATTTT. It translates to CASSFGLAAGDTQYF.

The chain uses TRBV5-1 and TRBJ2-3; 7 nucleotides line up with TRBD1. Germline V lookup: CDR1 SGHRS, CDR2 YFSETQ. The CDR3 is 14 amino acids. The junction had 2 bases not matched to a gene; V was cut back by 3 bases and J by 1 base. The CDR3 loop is CASSSGQGTDTQYF. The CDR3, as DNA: TGCGCCAGCAGCTCCGGACAGGGCACAGATACGCAGTATTTT.

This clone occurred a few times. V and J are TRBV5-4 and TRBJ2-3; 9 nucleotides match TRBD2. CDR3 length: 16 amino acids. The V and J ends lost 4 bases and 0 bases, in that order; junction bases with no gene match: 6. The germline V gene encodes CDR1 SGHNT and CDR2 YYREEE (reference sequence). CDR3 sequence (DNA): TGTGCCAGCAGCCCCGAGCGGGAGGTTAGCACAGATACGCAGTATTTT. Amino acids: CASSPEREVSTDTQYF. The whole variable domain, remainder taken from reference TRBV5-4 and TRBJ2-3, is ETGVTQSPTHLIKTRGQQVTLRCSSQSGHNTVSWYQQALGQGPQFIFQYYREEENGRGNFPPRFSGLQFPNYSSELNVNALELDDSALYLCASSPEREVSTDTQYFGPGTRLTVL.

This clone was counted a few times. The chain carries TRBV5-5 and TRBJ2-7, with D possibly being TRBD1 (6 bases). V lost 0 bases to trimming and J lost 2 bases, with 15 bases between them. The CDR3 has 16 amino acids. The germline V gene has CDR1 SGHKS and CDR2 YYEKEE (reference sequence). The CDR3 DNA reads TGTGCCAGCAGCTTGGCGAGTCCAGGGGCCACCTACGAGCAGTACTTC. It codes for CASSLASPGATYEQYF.

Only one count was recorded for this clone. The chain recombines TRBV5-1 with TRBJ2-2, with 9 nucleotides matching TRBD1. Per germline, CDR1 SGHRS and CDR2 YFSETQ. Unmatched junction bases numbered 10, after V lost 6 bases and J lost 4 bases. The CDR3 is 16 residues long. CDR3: CASTTAGTGSTGELFF. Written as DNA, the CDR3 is TGCGCCAGCACCACGGCCGGGACAGGGAGCACCGGGGAGCTGTTTTTT.

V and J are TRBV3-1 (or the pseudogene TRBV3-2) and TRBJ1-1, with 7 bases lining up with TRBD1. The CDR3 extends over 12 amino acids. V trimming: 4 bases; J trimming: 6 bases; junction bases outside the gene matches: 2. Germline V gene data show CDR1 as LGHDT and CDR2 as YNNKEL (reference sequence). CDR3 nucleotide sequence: TGTGCCAGCAGCCGAGGGACAGCTGAAGCTTTCTTT. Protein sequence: CASSRGTAEAFF.

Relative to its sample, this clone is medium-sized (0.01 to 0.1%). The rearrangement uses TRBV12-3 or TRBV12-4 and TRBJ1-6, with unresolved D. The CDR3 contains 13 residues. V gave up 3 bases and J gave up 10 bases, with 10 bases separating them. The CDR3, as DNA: TGTGCCAGCAGTTTCGGGGTACGCTCACCCCTCCACTTT. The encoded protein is CASSFGVRSPLHF.

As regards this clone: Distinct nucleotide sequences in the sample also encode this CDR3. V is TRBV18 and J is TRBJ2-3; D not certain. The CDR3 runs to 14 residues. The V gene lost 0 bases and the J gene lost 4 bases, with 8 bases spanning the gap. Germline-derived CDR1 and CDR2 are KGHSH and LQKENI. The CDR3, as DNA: TGTGCCAGCTCACCACCCTCCCGGGCAGATACGCAGTATTTT. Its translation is CASSPPSRADTQYF. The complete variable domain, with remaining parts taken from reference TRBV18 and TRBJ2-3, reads NAGVMQNPRHLVRRRGQEARLRCSPMKGHSHVYWYRQLPEEGLKFMVYLQKENIIDESGMPKERFSAEFPKEGPSILRIQQVVRGDSAAYFCASSPPSRADTQYFGPGTRLTVL.

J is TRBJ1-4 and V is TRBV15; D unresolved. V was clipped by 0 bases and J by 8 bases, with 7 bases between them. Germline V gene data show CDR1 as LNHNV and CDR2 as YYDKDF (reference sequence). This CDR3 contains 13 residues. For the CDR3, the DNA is TGTGCCACCAGCAGAGATTCGGAGGAAAAACTGTTTTTT. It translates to CATSRDSEEKLFF.

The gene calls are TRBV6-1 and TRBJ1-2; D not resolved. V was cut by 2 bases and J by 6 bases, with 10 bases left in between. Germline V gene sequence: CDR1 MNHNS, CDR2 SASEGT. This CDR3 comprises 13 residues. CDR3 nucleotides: TGTGCCAGCAGTGAACTATCAAGCAATGGCTACACCTTC. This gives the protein CASSELSSNGYTF.

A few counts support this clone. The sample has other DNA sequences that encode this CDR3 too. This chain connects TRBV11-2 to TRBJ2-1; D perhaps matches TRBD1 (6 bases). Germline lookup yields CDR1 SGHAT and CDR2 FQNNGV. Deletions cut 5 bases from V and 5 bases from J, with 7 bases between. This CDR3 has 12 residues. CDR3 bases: TGTGCCAGCAGCCACAGGGACAATGAGCAGTTCTTC. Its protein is CASSHRDNEQFF. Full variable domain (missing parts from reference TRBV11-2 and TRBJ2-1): EAGVAQSPRYKIIEKRQSVAFWCNPISGHATLYWYQQILGQGPKLLIQFQNNGVVDDSQLPKDRFSAERLKGVDSTLKIQPAKLEDSAVYLCASSHRDNEQFFGPGTRLTVL.

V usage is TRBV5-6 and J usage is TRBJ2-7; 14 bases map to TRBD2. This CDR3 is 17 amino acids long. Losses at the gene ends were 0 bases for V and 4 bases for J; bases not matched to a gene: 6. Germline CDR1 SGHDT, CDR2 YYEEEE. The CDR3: CASSLVGTSGSLYEQYF. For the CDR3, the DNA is TGTGCCAGCAGCTTGGTCGGGACTAGCGGGAGTCTGTACGAGCAGTACTTC.

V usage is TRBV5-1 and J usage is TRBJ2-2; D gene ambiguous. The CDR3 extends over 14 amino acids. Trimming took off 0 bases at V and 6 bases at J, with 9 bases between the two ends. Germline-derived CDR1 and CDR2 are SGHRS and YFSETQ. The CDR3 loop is CASSLDTGSGELFF. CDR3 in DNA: TGCGCCAGCAGCTTGGATACGGGTTCCGGGGAGCTGTTTTTT.

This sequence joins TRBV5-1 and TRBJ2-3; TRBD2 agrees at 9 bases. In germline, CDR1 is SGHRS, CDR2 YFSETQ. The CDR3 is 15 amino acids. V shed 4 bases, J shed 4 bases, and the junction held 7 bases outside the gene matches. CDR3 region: CASSLGLATPDTQYF. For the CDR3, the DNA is TGCGCCAGCAGCCTGGGACTAGCTACGCCAGATACGCAGTATTTT.

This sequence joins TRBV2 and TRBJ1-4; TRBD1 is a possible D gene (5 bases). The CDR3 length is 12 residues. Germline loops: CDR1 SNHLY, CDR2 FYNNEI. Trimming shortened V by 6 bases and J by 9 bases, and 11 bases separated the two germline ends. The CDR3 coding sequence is TGTGCCAGCAGAGACGACAGCCAAAAACTGTTTTTT. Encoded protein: CASRDDSQKLFF.

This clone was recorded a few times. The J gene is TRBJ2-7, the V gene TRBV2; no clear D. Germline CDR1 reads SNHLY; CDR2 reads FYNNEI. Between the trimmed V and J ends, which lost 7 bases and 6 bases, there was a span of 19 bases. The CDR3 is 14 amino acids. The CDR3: CASTESPIWAEQYF. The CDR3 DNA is TGTGCCAGCACTGAGAGTCCCATTTGGGCCGAGCAGTACTTC.

The CDR3 DNA follows: TGTGCCAGCAGTTATGGGACAGGGAATGAAAAACTGTTTTTT. Protein: CASSYGTGNEKLFF. V gene TRBV28 combines with J gene TRBJ1-4; 9 nucleotides agree with TRBD1. Trimming took 4 bases from V and 5 from J; bases not matched to a gene: 2. The CDR3 covers 14 residues. Germline lookup yields CDR1 MDHEN and CDR2 SYDVKM.

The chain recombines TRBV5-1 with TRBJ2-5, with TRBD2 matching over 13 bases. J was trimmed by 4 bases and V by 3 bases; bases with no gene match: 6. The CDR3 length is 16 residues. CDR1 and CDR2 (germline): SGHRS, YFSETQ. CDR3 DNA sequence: TGCGCCAGCAGCTCCCGGACTAGCGGGAGTGGAGAGACCCAGTACTTC. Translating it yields CASSSRTSGSGETQYF.

The CDR3 sequence: CAWSARDGRNEQFF. For the CDR3, the DNA is TGTGCCTGGAGTGCGCGGGACGGGAGGAATGAGCAGTTCTTC. V usage is TRBV30 and J usage is TRBJ2-1, with 7 bases fitting TRBD2. Losses at the gene ends were 1 base for V and 7 bases for J; bases not matched to a gene: 7. Germline loops: CDR1 GTSNPN, CDR2 SVGIG (reference sequence). CDR3 length equals 14 residues.

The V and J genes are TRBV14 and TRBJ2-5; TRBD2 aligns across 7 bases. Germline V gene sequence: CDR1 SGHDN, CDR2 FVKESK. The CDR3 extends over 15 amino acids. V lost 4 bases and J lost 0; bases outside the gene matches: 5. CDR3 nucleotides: TGTGCCAGCAGCCGGGGGGGGACGCACCAAGAGACCCAGTACTTC. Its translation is CASSRGGTHQETQYF.